Listed here is a single T cell receptor (beta chain). Its antigen is unknown. This table comes from immunoSEQ multiplex PCR, and its TCRdb copy is limited to in-frame clones, with some not included. In the table there are about 170,000 clones, around 89% of which are singletons. The data derive from a study of radiation and T cells in renal cell carcinoma. Study-wide points: From baseline, blood top tumor clonotypes peaked at 2 weeks post-radiation.

The CDR3 runs to 15 residues. Trimming shortened V by 0 bases and J by 7 bases, and 10 bases separated the two germline ends. Germline lookup yields CDR1 LNHDA and CDR2 SQIVND (reference sequence). Time point noted: blood 4 weeks post-SBRT, at nephrectomy. The treatment was: 15 Gy SBRT to primary tumor, nephrectomy 4 weeks later. Nephrectomy followed 15 Gy stereotactic body radiation by 4 weeks. After SBRT, blood was collected at 2 and 4 weeks, plus baseline. Clear cell pathology was present in this patient's renal cell carcinoma. This clonotype was obtained from a woman between 50 and 59 years old with renal cell carcinoma. The material sequenced was blood, taken from a patient whose treatment included radiotherapy and nephrectomy. V gene TRBV19 combines with J gene TRBJ1-6, with a tentative D call TRBD1 (5 bases). The CDR3 coding sequence is TGTGCCAGTAGTATAGAGTACACAGGAAATTCACCCCTCCACTTT. Its protein product is CASSIEYTGNSPLHF.